This T cell receptor beta chain was sequenced for a study of T cell responses to AZD1222 COVID-19 vaccine. Study context: Timing groups of about 4 and about 12 weeks for second doses were pooled. Study-wide findings and caveats: Dominant at 160-218 and 743-854, vaccine-associated CD4 TCRs also spanned spike. Samples come after the peak T cell response, not at day 14.

With 3 bases removed from V and 8 bases from J, the gap between germline ends came to 11 bases. The CDR3 has 13 amino acids. Looked up from germline, CDR1 is KGHSH and CDR2 is LQKENI. TCRdb keeps only in-frame clones here, not all; method: immunoSEQ multiplex PCR. The repertoire holds tens of thousands of clones, with 85% to 90% as singletons. Concerning this clone: The antigen remains unidentified.

The receptor was isolated from an adult in good health. The chain has TRBV18 and TRBJ2-1; D ambiguous. Here the sequenced sample was peripheral blood, taken on day 0 of AZD1222 vaccination. As DNA, the CDR3 is TGTGCCAGCTCACCCCTACCGGGCGATGAGCAGTTCTTC. It yields the protein CASSPLPGDEQFF.